The 21 T cell receptor beta chains presented below share a single source sample, sequenced in a study of molecular identifiers for immune sequencing clone quantification. TCRdb reanalysed the PCR reads using MiXCR and keeps one entry per CDR3 protein. This sample has under 600,000 distinct CDR3 sequences; around 25% occur once, and the top ten carry under 0.85%. The sample taken for sequencing was naive CD8+ T cells from blood, with Jurkat cell RNA spiked in. The sample's subset: FACS-sorted CD8+CD4-CCR7+CD45RA+ naive T cells. These receptors were obtained from a human donor in good health. Some libraries in this study had Jurkat cell RNA spiked in.

V and J are TRBV19 and TRBJ2-1; TRBD2 matches 10 bases. V lost 5 bases to trimming and J lost 4 bases; unmatched junction nucleotides: 5. CDR1 and CDR2 (germline): LNHDA, SQIVND (reference sequence). This CDR3 spans 15 amino acids. CDR3 amino acids: CASSWGTSEYNEQFF. The CDR3 coding sequence is TGTGCCAGTAGTTGGGGGACTAGCGAATACAATGAGCAGTTCTTC.

This clonotype came up many times. CDR3: CASSPGSGKETQYF. CDR3 nucleotides: TGTGCCAGCAGTCCAGGTAGCGGGAAAGAGACCCAGTACTTC. The chain is built from TRBV28 and TRBJ2-5; 8 nucleotides align to TRBD2. Germline V gene sequence: CDR1 MDHEN, CDR2 SYDVKM. This CDR3 has 14 amino acids. V dropped 5 bases and J dropped 3; count of bases not matched to a gene: 5. The whole variable domain, filled in from reference TRBV28 and TRBJ2-5, reads DVKVTQSSRYLVKRTGEKVFLECVQDMDHENMFWYRQDPGLGLRLIYFSYDVKMKEKGDIPEGYSVSREKKERFSLILESASTNQTSMYLCASSPGSGKETQYFGPGTRLLVL.

Comments on this clonotype: Just one base apart from a much larger clone, this may be a read error. Here the CDR3 reads CASSHHHRLETSDTQYF. In DNA, the CDR3 is TGTGCCAGCAGCCACCATCACCGTTTGGAGACCTCAGATACGCAGTATTTT. The rearrangement uses TRBV7-9 and TRBJ2-3; D is unclear. CDR1 and CDR2 (germline): SEHNR, FQNEAQ (reference sequence). The CDR3 has 17 amino acids. Trimming shortened V by 5 bases and J by 4 bases, and 22 bases separated the two germline ends.

Concerning this clonotype: A junction boundary mismatches the germline segment, possibly from a read error. The V call is TRBV7-2, the J call TRBJ2-2; D is possibly TRBD1 or TRBD2 (7 bases each). CDR3 length equals 15 residues. The germline CDR1 and CDR2 sequences are SGHTA and FQGNSA. CDR3 sequence: CASSIRDSLTGGLSF. DNA of the CDR3: TGTGCCAGCAGCATCAGGGACAGCCTCACCGGGGGGCTGTCTTTT.

This clonotype has more than one count but fewer than ten. A read error is possible here, since a much larger clone lies one base away. This rearrangement joins TRBV6-1 to TRBJ2-4, with TRBD2 as a possible D gene (5 bases). The V and J ends lost 0 bases and 9 bases respectively, with 15 bases between them. Germline loops: CDR1 MNHNS, CDR2 SASEGT. This CDR3 spans 15 amino acids. As DNA, the CDR3 is TGTGCCAGCAGTGAAGCGGCTAGCCTTCCTAGCATTCAGTACTTC. Protein: CASSEAASLPSIQYF.

The genes are TRBV27 and TRBJ2-1; 8 nucleotides align to TRBD2. Germline CDR1 MNHEY, CDR2 SMNVEV (reference sequence). V was clipped by 1 base and J by 10 bases; unmatched bases: 0. CDR3 length: 12 residues. The CDR3 protein is CASSLLAGEQFF. CDR3 sequence (DNA): TGTGCCAGCAGTTTATTAGCGGGAGAGCAGTTCTTC.

Ten or more counts support this clonotype. The V gene is TRBV27, the J gene TRBJ2-5; D ambiguous. This CDR3 has 13 residues. Germline CDR1 and CDR2: MNHEY and SMNVEV (reference sequence). V lost 5 bases and J 2 bases, leaving 9 bases between the germline ends. CDR3 amino acids: CASSLNLQETQYF. CDR3 DNA: TGTGCCAGCAGTCTTAACCTACAAGAGACCCAGTACTTC.

The chain recombines TRBV13 with TRBJ2-7, with D perhaps TRBD1 or TRBD2 (5 bases each). V lost 2 bases and J lost 5, with 13 bases in between. This CDR3 has 14 residues. Germline CDR1 PRHDT, CDR2 FYEKMQ (reference sequence). CDR3: CASSLQGGGDEQYF. For the CDR3, the DNA is TGTGCCAGCAGCTTACAGGGTGGGGGAGACGAGCAGTACTTC. Together with reference TRBV13 and TRBJ2-7, the CDR3 gives the full variable domain: AAGVIQSPRHLIKEKRETATLKCYPIPRHDTVYWYQQGPGQDPQFLISFYEKMQSDKGSIPDRFSAQQFSDYHSELNMSSLELGDSALYFCASSLQGGGDEQYFGPGTRLTVT.

Comments on this clonotype: With a much larger clone just one base away, this may be a read error. The chain employs TRBV2 and TRBJ2-5; 9 nucleotides align to TRBD2. Germline loops: CDR1 SNHLY, CDR2 FYNNEI. The CDR3 length is 12 residues. The CDR3 DNA reads as TGTGCCAGCTTAGCGGGGGAAGAGACCCAGCACTTC. This gives the protein CASLAGEETQHF.

This clonotype was seen only a few times. J is TRBJ2-3 and V is TRBV4-3; D unclear. The CDR3 loop spans 16 amino acids. The germline V gene encodes CDR1 LGHNA and CDR2 YSLEER. The V and J ends lost 0 bases and 2 bases respectively, with 12 bases between them. The CDR3 spells CASSQDADSHTDTQYF. The CDR3 DNA follows: TGCGCCAGCAGCCAAGACGCAGACTCTCACACAGATACGCAGTATTTT.

V and J are TRBV20-1 and TRBJ2-5, with TRBD2 matching over 7 bases. The CDR3 contains 17 residues. Germline-derived CDR1 and CDR2 are DFQATT and SNEGSKA (reference sequence). The trim removed 4 bases at V and 1 base at J, leaving 15 bases unmatched. This chain's CDR3 is CSATLRGGGGIQETQYF. The CDR3 DNA follows: TGCAGTGCTACCCTCAGAGGCGGGGGTGGGATCCAAGAGACCCAGTACTTC.

Worth noting for this clonotype: The DNA is left out, because the CDR3 cannot be placed on it with certainty; the CDR3 is given as TCRdb lists it. The gene calls are TRBV12-3 or TRBV12-4 and TRBJ1-3. The CDR3 spans 11 residues, counting both ends. Here the CDR3 reads CAVGTGNTIHF.

This clonotype was observed a handful of times. The genes are TRBV9 and TRBJ1-2; D ambiguous. Between the trimmed V and J ends, which lost 7 bases and 1 base, there was a span of 8 bases. The germline V gene has CDR1 SGDLS and CDR2 YYNGEE. The CDR3 has 12 residues. CDR3 in amino acids: CASVGINYGYTF. The DNA of the CDR3 is TGTGCCAGCGTGGGGATTAACTATGGCTACACCTTC.

This clonotype was picked up one time. One end of the junction is discordant with germline, which a read error may explain. The chain is built from TRBV30 and TRBJ1-1; 7 bases line up with TRBD1. From germline, CDR1 is GTSNPN and CDR2 SVGIG (reference sequence). The CDR3 runs to 15 residues. CDR3 amino acids: CVWSALGTVNTEAFF. CDR3 nucleotide sequence: TGTGTCTGGAGTGCCCTGGGGACAGTGAACACTGAAGCTTTCTTT. The whole variable domain, remainder taken from reference TRBV30 and TRBJ1-1, is SQTIHQWPATLVQPVGSPLSLECTVEGTSNPNLYWYRQAAGRGLQLLFYSVGIGQISSEVPQNLSASRPQDRQFILSSKKLLLSDSGFYLCVWSALGTVNTEAFFGQGTRLTVV.

This clonotype showed up many times. The rearrangement links TRBV29-1 to TRBJ2-7; 10 bases line up with TRBD2. Germline CDR1 reads SQVTM; CDR2 reads ANQGSEA. The V gene end was trimmed by 8 bases and the J gene end by 1 base; junction bases not matched to a gene: 14. This CDR3 is 16 amino acids long. In nucleotides, the CDR3 is TGCAGCTTGTCCGGCACTAGCGGGGTAGTGTCCTACGAGCAGTACTTC. Translation: CSLSGTSGVVSYEQYF.

This clonotype was recorded at least ten times. The rearrangement links TRBV29-1 to TRBJ2-7, with 7 nucleotides matching TRBD1. The CDR3 extends over 12 amino acids. Germline values: CDR1 SQVTM, CDR2 ANQGSEA. V shed 4 bases and J 1 base; nucleotides not matched to a gene: 1. In nucleotides, the CDR3 is TGCAGCGTTGGGACAGGATCCTACGAGCAGTACTTC. Translation gives CSVGTGSYEQYF.

The rearrangement uses TRBV4-1 and TRBJ2-6; D uncertain. The CDR3 runs to 16 residues. Trimming stripped 4 bases from V and 0 bases from J, with 10 bases between. The germline gives CDR1 MGHRA, CDR2 YSYEKL. Here the CDR3 reads CASSPWGNSGANVLTF. CDR3 nucleotide sequence: TGCGCCAGCAGCCCGTGGGGAAACTCTGGGGCCAACGTCCTGACTTTC.

The rearrangement uses TRBV4-3 and TRBJ1-5; 10 bases map to TRBD1. From germline, CDR1 is LGHNA and CDR2 YSLEER. The CDR3 extends over 15 amino acids. Germline trimming cut 0 bases from V and 7 bases from J; bases unmatched to any gene: 3. CDR3 sequence: CASSQDGTGAQPQHF. CDR3 coding DNA: TGCGCCAGCAGCCAAGATGGGACAGGGGCCCAGCCCCAGCATTTT.

This clonotype was seen just once. Being one base from a much bigger clone, this may be a read error. The gene calls are TRBV29-1 and TRBJ2-1; TRBD2 agrees at 7 bases. The germline V gene encodes CDR1 SQVTM and CDR2 ANQGSEA. This CDR3 has 15 residues. The CDR3 sequence is CRVEDVLATHNEQFF. CDR3 in DNA: TGCCGCGTTGAAGACGTACTAGCGACACACAATGAGCAGTTCTTC.

The chain has TRBV21-1 and TRBJ2-7; TRBD2, the D gene given by the table, was not confirmed from the DNA. TRBV21-1 is marked as a pseudogene. The CDR3 is 13 residues long. The CDR3 reads CASISRALYEQYF. CDR3 DNA: TGTGCCAGCATATCGAGGGCCCTGTACGAGCAGTACTTC.

The sample holds a few counts of this clonotype. The J gene is TRBJ2-4, the V gene TRBV4-2; the D gene is possibly TRBD1 (5 bases). Looked up from germline, CDR1 is LGHNA and CDR2 is YNFKEQ. The ends were cut back, 0 bases at V and 1 base at J, with 13 bases in the middle. The CDR3 runs 17 residues. CDR3 sequence: CASSQDRVLAAKNIQYF. CDR3 sequence (DNA): TGTGCCAGCAGCCAAGACAGGGTCCTGGCGGCCAAAAACATTCAGTACTTC.